Presented here are 19 T cell receptor beta chains from one specimen sequenced in a study of long-term antiretroviral therapy in people with HIV. A v3.0 immunoSEQ assay was performed at survey level. The data were produced by immunoSEQ multiplex PCR, yet TCRdb's version contains in-frame clones alone and is incomplete. The top ten clones hold roughly 8% of a sample with tens of thousands of clones, roughly three quarters of them seen once. Sequenced here: unsorted PBMCs, sampled 3.1 years after starting antiretroviral therapy. These receptors were taken from a woman between 45 and 60 years old with HIV.

This chain uses TRBV9 with TRBJ2-3; unclear D gene. V shed 4 bases and J shed 5 bases, with 5 bases lying between them. Per the germline V gene, CDR1 is SGDLS and CDR2 is YYNGEE. The CDR3 loop spans 11 amino acids. The CDR3 loop is CASSFGDTQYF. The CDR3 DNA sequence: TGTGCCAGCAGCTTTGGAGATACGCAGTATTTT.

The J gene is TRBJ1-3, the V gene TRBV19; possibly TRBD1 for D (5 bases). Germline CDR1 reads LNHDA; CDR2 reads SQIVND (reference sequence). The V and J ends lost 5 bases and 7 bases respectively, with 24 bases between them. The CDR3 has 17 amino acids. CDR3: CASSQSGGSRSWNTIYF. CDR3 DNA: TGTGCCAGTAGTCAATCTGGGGGTTCGCGGAGTTGGAACACCATATATTTT.

The chain joins TRBV5-8 to TRBJ1-1, with D maybe TRBD1 (6 bases). V shed 3 bases and J shed 0 bases, with 6 bases lying between them. CDR1 is SGHTS and CDR2 is YDEGEE in the germline V gene. CDR3 length: 13 residues. The CDR3 region has the DNA TGTGCCAGCAGCTGGACAGTGAACACTGAAGCTTTCTTT. This codes for CASSWTVNTEAFF.

The chain carries TRBV7-9 and TRBJ2-5; 9 bases agree with TRBD1. This CDR3 is built from 15 residues. V gave up 1 base and J gave up 2 bases; unmatched junction bases: 2. The germline gives CDR1 SEHNR, CDR2 FQNEAQ (reference sequence). The CDR3 spells CASSLGTGVQETQYF. The CDR3 DNA follows: TGTGCCAGCAGCTTAGGGACAGGGGTTCAAGAGACCCAGTACTTC.

The chain links TRBV7-2 to TRBJ2-1, with D perhaps TRBD2 (5 bases). From germline, CDR1 is SGHTA and CDR2 FQGNSA. The V end was cut by 5 bases, the J end by 13 bases, with 12 bases between. This CDR3 spans 11 amino acids. The chain's CDR3 is CASSPGSVQFF. The CDR3 bases are TGTGCCAGCAGCCCGGGGAGCGTACAGTTCTTC.

Here the CDR3 reads CASSLPLAADPYNEQFF. DNA of the CDR3: TGTGCCAGCAGCTTGCCACTAGCCGCAGACCCCTACAATGAGCAGTTCTTC. The chain links TRBV5-6 to TRBJ2-1; tentative D call: TRBD2 (6 bases). This CDR3 is 17 amino acids long. CDR1 is SGHDT and CDR2 is YYEEEE in the germline V gene. V was clipped by 1 base and J by 2 bases, with 16 bases between them.

In DNA form, the CDR3 reads TGTGCCAGTAGCAACGGGGGGTCCTACGAGCAGTACGTC. Amino acid sequence: CASSNGGSYEQYV. The chain uses TRBV19 and TRBJ2-7; 7 bases map to TRBD2. Germline values: CDR1 LNHDA, CDR2 SQIVND (reference sequence). CDR3 size: 13 residues. V was pared by 6 bases and J by 1 base, with 3 bases of the junction left unmatched.

J is TRBJ1-5 and V is TRBV29-1; maybe TRBD1 (5 bases). This CDR3 has 12 amino acids. The germline gives CDR1 SQVTM, CDR2 ANQGSEA. The chain's CDR3 is CRIQRGDQPQHF. CDR3 sequence (DNA): TGCAGAATCCAAAGAGGGGATCAGCCCCAGCATTTT.

The V gene is TRBV14, the J gene TRBJ2-1; no definite D call. CDR3 length: 14 amino acids. V shed 4 bases and J shed 2 bases, with 9 bases lying between them. Looked up from germline, CDR1 is SGHDN and CDR2 is FVKESK. CDR3 nucleotide sequence: TGTGCCAGCAGCCCTCCTGGGACCTACAATGAGCAGTTCTTC. Translation gives CASSPPGTYNEQFF.

The CDR3, as DNA: TGTGCCAGCAGCTTAGCACAGGGTAGGGGCCGAGGCTACACCTTC. Translating it yields CASSLAQGRGRGYTF. V is TRBV7-9 and J is TRBJ1-2, with D tentatively TRBD1 (6 bases). The CDR3 contains 15 residues. V lost 0 bases, J lost 8 bases, and 16 bases lay in between. The germline gives CDR1 SEHNR, CDR2 FQNEAQ (reference sequence).

J is TRBJ1-3 and V is TRBV19; no definite D call. This CDR3 has 14 amino acids. Deletions cut 3 bases from V and 3 bases from J, with 9 bases between. Germline V lookup: CDR1 LNHDA, CDR2 SQIVND (reference sequence). The DNA of the CDR3 is TGTGCCAGTAGTATCGATGGCGGTGGAAACACCATATATTTT. Its translation: CASSIDGGGNTIYF.

The chain has TRBV6-6 and TRBJ2-3; 7 bases are a match to TRBD2. The V gene end was trimmed by 2 bases and the J gene end by 5 bases; junction bases not matched to a gene: 10. Germline CDR1 and CDR2: MNHNY and SVGAGI (reference sequence). The CDR3 extends over 16 amino acids. CDR3 sequence: CASSYDRWDYRDTQYF. DNA of the CDR3: TGTGCCAGCAGTTACGATCGATGGGACTATAGAGATACGCAGTATTTT.

Here the CDR3 reads CASSASLNHAGQNIQYF. CDR3 DNA sequence: TGTGCCAGCAGCGCCTCACTAAACCACGCCGGCCAAAACATTCAGTACTTC. The chain recombines TRBV9 with TRBJ2-4; the D is unclear. The CDR3 consists of 17 residues. V lost 3 bases and J 5 bases, leaving 21 bases between the germline ends. Germline assignment: CDR1 SGDLS and CDR2 YYNGEE.

This clone was observed a handful of times. V usage is TRBV27 and J usage is TRBJ1-6; D uncertain. This CDR3 is built from 15 residues. The germline V and J ends were trimmed by 5 bases and 10 bases, with 18 bases remaining between them. In germline, CDR1 is MNHEY, CDR2 SMNVEV (reference sequence). CDR3 DNA sequence: TGTGCCAGCAGTGCCGGAACAAAGTTGATCTCACCCCTCCACTTT. Its protein product is CASSAGTKLISPLHF.

The chain carries TRBV30 and TRBJ2-7; possibly TRBD2 for D (6 bases). Germline CDR1 is GTSNPN and CDR2 is SVGIG (reference sequence). The CDR3 spans 14 residues. V was trimmed by 4 bases and J by 2 bases, leaving 15 bases between them. The CDR3 protein is CAWTVRGFPYEQYV. CDR3 coding DNA: TGTGCCTGGACGGTACGGGGGTTTCCCTACGAGCAGTACGTC.

This clone was observed a handful of times. This sequence joins TRBV7-9 and TRBJ2-2, with D perhaps matching TRBD2 (6 bases). The CDR3 is 16 amino acids. V lost 5 bases and J 6 bases, leaving 19 bases between the germline ends. Germline-derived CDR1 and CDR2 are SEHNR and FQNEAQ (reference sequence). The CDR3 coding sequence is TGTGCCAGCAGCACGTCCCGGGACTCCTTTTCCGGGGAGCTGTTTTTT. It yields the protein CASSTSRDSFSGELFF.

This clone has only a few counts. This rearrangement joins TRBV25-1 to TRBJ2-7; 7 bases agree with TRBD1. Germline V gene data show CDR1 as MGHDK and CDR2 as SYGVNS. The CDR3 extends over 16 amino acids. With V trimmed by 3 bases and J by 4 bases, 12 bases remained unmatched. CDR3 DNA: TGTGCCAGCAGTGAGTGTCCCAAAAAGGACAGGTACGAGCAGTACGTC. Its protein product is CASSECPKKDRYEQYV.

This chain joins TRBV6-5 and TRBJ1-2; possibly TRBD1 for D (6 bases). Germline V gene data show CDR1 as MNHEY and CDR2 as SVGAGI. This CDR3 is 13 amino acids long. V gave up 5 bases and J gave up 4 bases, with 11 bases separating them. The CDR3 is CASSQTGRYGYTF. The CDR3 DNA reads as TGTGCCAGCAGTCAGACAGGTCGCTATGGCTACACCTTC.

The chain carries TRBV4-2 and TRBJ2-3; D gene ambiguous. Germline lookup yields CDR1 LGHNA and CDR2 YNFKEQ. The CDR3 is made up of 13 amino acids. V dropped 6 bases and J dropped 0 bases, with 7 bases sitting between them. The CDR3 loop reads CASRMTSTDTQYF. In DNA, the CDR3 is TGTGCCAGCAGGATGACTAGCACAGATACGCAGTATTTT.